The sample holds a few counts of the clone carrying this TCR beta chain. Its antigen remains unknown. This sample stems from a study of cytomegalovirus exposure and HLA in healthy donors. Findings and limits, study-wide: Three CMV-associated chains proved CMV antigen-specific in vitro.

CDR1 is SGHVS, CDR2 FNYEAQ, per germline. The CDR3 consists of 15 residues. V was shortened by 1 base and J by 3 bases, with 10 bases between the two germline ends. 60 Vbeta and 13 Jbeta primers were used in PCR. Sequencing used immunoSEQ multiplex PCR; TCRdb keeps in-frame clones, though not all of them. This repertoire shows under 250,000 clones, around 77% found once; its top ten account for about 2.8%. Healthy individuals who donated bone marrow served as the donors. This sequence was found in a woman aged 25 to 39 in good health and CMV-seronegative. V usage is TRBV7-6 and J usage is TRBJ1-3; D is undetermined. The sequenced material came from PBMCs. The CDR3 protein is CASSLVGGVGNTIYF. The CDR3 DNA reads as TGTGCCAGCAGCTTAGTGGGTGGAGTTGGAAACACCATATATTTT.